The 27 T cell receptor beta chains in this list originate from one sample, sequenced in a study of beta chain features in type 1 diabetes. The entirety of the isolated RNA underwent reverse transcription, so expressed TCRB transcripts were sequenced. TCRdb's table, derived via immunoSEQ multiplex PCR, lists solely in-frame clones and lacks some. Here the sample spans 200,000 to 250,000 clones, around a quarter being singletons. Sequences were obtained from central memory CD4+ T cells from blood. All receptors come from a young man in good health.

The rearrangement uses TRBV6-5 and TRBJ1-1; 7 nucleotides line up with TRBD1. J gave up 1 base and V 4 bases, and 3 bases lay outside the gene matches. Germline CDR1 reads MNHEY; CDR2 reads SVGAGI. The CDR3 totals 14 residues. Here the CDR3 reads CASSSNRGNTEAFF. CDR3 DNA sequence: TGTGCCAGCAGTTCCAACAGGGGGAACACTGAAGCTTTCTTT.

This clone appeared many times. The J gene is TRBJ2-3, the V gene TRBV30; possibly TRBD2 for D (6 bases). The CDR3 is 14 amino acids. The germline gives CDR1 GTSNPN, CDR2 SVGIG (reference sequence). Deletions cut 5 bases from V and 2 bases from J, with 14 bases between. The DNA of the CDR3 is TGTGCCTGGTCGGAAGGACTATCCACAGATACGCAGTATTTT. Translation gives CAWSEGLSTDTQYF.

The CDR3 loop reads CASSLGQGNNEQYF. The CDR3 DNA follows: TGTGCCAGCTCACTCGGACAGGGAAATAACGAGCAGTACTTC. V usage is TRBV18 and J usage is TRBJ2-7; 8 nucleotides match TRBD1. V was pared by 4 bases and J by 5 bases, with 7 bases of the junction left unmatched. Germline V gene lookup returns CDR1 KGHSH and CDR2 LQKENI. The CDR3 is 14 amino acids.

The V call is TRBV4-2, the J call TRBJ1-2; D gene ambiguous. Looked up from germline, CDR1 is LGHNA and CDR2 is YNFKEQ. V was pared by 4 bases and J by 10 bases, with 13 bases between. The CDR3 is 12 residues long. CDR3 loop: CASSPRSAAYTF. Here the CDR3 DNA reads TGTGCCAGCAGCCCGCGATCGGCGGCCTACACCTTC.

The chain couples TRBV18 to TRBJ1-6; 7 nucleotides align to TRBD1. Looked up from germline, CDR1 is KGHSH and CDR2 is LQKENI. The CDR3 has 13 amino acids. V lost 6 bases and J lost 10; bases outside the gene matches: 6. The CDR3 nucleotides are TGTGCCAGCTCCCGGGACAGTTCCTCACCCCTCCACTTT. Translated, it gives CASSRDSSSPLHF. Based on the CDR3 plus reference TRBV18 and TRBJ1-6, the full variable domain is NAGVMQNPRHLVRRRGQEARLRCSPMKGHSHVYWYRQLPEEGLKFMVYLQKENIIDESGMPKERFSAEFPKEGPSILRIQQVVRGDSAAYFCASSRDSSSPLHFGNGTRLTVT.

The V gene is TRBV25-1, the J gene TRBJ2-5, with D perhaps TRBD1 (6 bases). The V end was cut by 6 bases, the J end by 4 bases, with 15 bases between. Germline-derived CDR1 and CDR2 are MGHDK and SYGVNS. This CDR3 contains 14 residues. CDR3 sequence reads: CASSRGLRGETQYF. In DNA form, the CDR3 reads TGTGCCAGCAGCCGTGGCCTCAGGGGAGAGACCCAGTACTTC.

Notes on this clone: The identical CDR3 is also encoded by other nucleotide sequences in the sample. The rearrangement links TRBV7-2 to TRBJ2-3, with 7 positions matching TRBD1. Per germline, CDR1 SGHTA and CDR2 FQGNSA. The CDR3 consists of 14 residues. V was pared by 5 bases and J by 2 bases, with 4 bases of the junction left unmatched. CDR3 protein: CASSLDRYTDTQYF. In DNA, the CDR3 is TGTGCCAGCAGCCTGGACAGGTACACAGATACGCAGTATTTT. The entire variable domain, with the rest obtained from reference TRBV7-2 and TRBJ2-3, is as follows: GAGVSQSPSNKVTEKGKDVELRCDPISGHTALYWYRQSLGQGLEFLIYFQGNSAPDKSGLPSDRFSAERTGGSVSTLTIQRTQQEDSAVYLCASSLDRYTDTQYFGPGTRLTVL.

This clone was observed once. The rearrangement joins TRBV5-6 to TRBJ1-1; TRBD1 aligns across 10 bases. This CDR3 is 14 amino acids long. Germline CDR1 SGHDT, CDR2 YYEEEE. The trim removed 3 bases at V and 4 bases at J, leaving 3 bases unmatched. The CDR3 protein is CASSWGQGSTEAFF. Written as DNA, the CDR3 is TGTGCCAGCAGCTGGGGACAGGGGAGCACTGAAGCTTTCTTT. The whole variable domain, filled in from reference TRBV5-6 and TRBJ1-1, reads DAGVTQSPTHLIKTRGQQVTLRCSPKSGHDTVSWYQQALGQGPQFIFQYYEEEERQRGNFPDRFSGHQFPNYSSELNVNALLLGDSALYLCASSWGQGSTEAFFGQGTRLTVV.

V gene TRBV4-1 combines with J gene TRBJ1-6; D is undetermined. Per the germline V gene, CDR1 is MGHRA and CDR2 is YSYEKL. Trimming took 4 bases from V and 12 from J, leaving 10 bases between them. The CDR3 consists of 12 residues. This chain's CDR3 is CASSLDPGPLHF. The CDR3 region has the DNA TGCGCCAGCAGCCTGGACCCGGGACCCCTCCACTTT.

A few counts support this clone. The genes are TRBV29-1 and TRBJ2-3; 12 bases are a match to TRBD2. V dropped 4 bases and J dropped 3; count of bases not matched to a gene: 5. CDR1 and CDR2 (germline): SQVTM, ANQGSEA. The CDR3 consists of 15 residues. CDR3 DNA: TGCAGCGTTGTCCCAACTAGCGGGAGGACAGATACGCAGTATTTT. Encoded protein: CSVVPTSGRTDTQYF.

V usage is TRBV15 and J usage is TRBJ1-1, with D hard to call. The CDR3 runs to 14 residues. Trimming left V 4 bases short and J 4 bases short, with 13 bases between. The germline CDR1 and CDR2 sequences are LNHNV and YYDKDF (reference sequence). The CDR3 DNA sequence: TGTGCCACCAGCACCCGTCGGGATAGCACTGAAGCTTTCTTT. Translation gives CATSTRRDSTEAFF.

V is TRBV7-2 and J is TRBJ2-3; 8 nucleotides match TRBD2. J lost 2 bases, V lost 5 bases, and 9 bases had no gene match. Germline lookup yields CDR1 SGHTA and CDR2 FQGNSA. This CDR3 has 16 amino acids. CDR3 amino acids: CASSLRAGVSTDTQYF. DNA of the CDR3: TGTGCCAGCAGCCTCCGAGCGGGGGTCTCCACAGATACGCAGTATTTT.

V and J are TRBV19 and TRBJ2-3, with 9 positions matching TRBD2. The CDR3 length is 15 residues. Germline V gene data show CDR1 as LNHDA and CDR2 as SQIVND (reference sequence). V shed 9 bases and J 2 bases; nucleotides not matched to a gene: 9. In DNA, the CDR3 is TGTGCCAGAATCAAGCGGGAGGACCTCACAGATACGCAGTATTTT. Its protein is CARIKREDLTDTQYF.

DNA of the CDR3: TGTGCCAGCAGCTTAGATACATCTCTACGGGAGCAGTACTTC. This translates into CASSLDTSLREQYF. The chain couples TRBV11-2 to TRBJ2-5; the D gene is possibly TRBD2 (6 bases). Germline CDR1 SGHAT, CDR2 FQNNGV. The CDR3 is made up of 14 amino acids. Trimming shortened V by 0 bases and J by 11 bases, and 16 bases separated the two germline ends.

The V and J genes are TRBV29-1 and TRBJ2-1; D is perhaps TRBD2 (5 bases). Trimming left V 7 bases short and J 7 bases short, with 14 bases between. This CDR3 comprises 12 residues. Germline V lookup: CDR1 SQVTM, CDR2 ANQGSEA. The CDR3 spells CSAEGFVNEQFF. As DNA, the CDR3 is TGCAGCGCTGAGGGCTTTGTGAATGAGCAGTTCTTC.

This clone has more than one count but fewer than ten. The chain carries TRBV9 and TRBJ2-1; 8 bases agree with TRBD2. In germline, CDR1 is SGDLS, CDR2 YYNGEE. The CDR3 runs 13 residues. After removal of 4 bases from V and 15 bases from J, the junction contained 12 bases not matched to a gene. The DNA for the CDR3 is TGTGCCAGCAGCCCCCAGGGACTAGGGGCGCTGTTCTTC. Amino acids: CASSPQGLGALFF. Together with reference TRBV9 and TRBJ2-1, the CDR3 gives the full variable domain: DSGVTQTPKHLITATGQRVTLRCSPRSGDLSVYWYQQSLDQGLQFLIQYYNGEERAKGNILERFSAQQFPDLHSELNLSSLELGDSALYFCASSPQGLGALFFGPGTRLTVL.

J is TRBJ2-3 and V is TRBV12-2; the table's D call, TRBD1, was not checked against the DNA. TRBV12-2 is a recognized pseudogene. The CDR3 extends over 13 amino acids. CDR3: CASLLQPGDTQYF. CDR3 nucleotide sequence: TGTGCAAGTCTCCTTCAACCAGGCGATACGCAGTATTTT.

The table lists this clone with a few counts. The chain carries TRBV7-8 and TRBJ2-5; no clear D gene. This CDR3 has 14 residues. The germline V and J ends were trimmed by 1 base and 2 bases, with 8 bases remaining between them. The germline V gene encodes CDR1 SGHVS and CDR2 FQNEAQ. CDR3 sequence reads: CASSLDKVQETQYF. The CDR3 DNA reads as TGTGCCAGCAGCTTAGATAAGGTTCAAGAGACCCAGTACTTC.

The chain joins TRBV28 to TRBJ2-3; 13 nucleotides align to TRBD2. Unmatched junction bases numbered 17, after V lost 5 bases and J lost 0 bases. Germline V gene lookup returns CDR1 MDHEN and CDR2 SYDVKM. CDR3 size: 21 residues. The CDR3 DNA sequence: TGTGCCAGCAGTCCTCACTGGACTAGCGGGAGTAAGTCGACAAGCACAGATACGCAGTATTTT. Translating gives CASSPHWTSGSKSTSTDTQYF.

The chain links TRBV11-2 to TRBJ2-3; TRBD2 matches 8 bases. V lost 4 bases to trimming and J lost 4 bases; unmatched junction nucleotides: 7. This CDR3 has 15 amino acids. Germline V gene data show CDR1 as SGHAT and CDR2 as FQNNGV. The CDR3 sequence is CASSSRWTSPDTQYF. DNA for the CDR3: TGTGCCAGCAGCTCTCGGTGGACTAGCCCAGATACGCAGTATTTT.

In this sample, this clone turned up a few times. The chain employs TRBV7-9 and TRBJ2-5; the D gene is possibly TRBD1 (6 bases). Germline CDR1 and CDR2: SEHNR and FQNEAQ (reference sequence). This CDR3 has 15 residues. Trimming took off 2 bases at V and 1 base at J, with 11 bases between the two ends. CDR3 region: CASSLTTGPQETQYF. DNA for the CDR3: TGTGCCAGCAGCTTAACGACAGGCCCCCAAGAGACCCAGTACTTC.

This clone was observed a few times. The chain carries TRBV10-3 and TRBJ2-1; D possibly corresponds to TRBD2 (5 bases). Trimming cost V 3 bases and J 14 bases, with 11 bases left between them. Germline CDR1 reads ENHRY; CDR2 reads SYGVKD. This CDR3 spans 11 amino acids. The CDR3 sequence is CAISDSVGEFF. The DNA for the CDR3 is TGTGCCATCAGTGATAGCGTGGGAGAGTTCTTC.

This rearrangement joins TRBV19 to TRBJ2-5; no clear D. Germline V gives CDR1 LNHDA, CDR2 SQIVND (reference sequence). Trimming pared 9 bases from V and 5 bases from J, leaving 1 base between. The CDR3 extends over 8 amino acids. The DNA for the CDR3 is TGTGCCAGGGAGACCCAGTACTTC. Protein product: CARETQYF.

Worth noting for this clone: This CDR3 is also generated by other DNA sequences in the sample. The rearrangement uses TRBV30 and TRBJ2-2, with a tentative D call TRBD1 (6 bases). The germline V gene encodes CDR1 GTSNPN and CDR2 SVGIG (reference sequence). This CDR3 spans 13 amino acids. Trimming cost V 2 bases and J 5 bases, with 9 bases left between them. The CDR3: CAWSPRGTGELFF. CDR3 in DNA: TGTGCCTGGAGTCCGAGGGGGACCGGGGAGCTGTTTTTT.

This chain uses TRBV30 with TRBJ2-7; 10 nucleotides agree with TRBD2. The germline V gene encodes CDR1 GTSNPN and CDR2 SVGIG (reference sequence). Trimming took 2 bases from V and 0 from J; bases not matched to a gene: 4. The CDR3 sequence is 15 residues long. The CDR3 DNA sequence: TGTGCCTGGAGTTTTCCTAGCGGGGGCTCCTACGAGCAGTACTTC. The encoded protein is CAWSFPSGGSYEQYF.

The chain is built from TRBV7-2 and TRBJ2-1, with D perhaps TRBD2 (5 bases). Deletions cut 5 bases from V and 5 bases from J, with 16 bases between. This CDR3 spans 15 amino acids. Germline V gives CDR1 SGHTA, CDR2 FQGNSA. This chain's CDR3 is CASSLALVVNNEQFF. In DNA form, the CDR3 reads TGTGCCAGCAGCCTTGCACTAGTCGTGAACAATGAGCAGTTCTTC.

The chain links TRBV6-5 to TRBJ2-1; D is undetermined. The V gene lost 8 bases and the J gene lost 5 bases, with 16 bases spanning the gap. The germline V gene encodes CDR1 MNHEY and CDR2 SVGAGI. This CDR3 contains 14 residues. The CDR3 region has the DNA TGTGCCAGCTCTAACTTGGGCAACCACAATGAGCAGTTCTTC. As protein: CASSNLGNHNEQFF.